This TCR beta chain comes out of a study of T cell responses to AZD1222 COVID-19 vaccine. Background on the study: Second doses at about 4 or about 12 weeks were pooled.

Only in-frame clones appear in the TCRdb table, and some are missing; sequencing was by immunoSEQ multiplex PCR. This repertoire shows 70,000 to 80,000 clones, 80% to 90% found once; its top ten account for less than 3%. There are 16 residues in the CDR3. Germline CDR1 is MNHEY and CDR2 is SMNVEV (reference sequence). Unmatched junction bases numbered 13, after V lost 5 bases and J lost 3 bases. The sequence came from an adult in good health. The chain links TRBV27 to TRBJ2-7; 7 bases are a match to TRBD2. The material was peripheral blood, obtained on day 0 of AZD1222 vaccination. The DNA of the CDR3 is TGTGCCAGCAGTCCCCACCCCACTAGCGTCCTCTACGAGCAGTACTTC. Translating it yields CASSPHPTSVLYEQYF.